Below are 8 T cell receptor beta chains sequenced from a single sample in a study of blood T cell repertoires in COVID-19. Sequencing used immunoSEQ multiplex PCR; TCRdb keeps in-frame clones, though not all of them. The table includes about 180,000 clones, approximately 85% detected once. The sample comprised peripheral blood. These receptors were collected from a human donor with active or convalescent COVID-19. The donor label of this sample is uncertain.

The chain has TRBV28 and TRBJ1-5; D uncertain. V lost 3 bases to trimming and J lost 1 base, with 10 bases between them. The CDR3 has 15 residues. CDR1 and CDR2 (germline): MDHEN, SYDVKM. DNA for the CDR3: TGTGCCAGCAGTTTTATGGGAGGAAGCAATCAGCCCCAGCATTTT. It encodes CASSFMGGSNQPQHF.

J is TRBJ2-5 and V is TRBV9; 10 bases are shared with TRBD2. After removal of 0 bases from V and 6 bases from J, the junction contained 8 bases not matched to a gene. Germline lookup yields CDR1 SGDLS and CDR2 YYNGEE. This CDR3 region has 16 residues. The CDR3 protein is CASSVGESGGAQTQYF. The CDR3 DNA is TGTGCCAGCAGCGTAGGGGAAAGCGGGGGGGCCCAGACCCAGTACTTC.

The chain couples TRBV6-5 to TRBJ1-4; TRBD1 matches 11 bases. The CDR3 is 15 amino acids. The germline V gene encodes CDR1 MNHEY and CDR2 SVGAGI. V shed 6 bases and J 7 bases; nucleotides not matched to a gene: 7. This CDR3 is CASRGDRGDREKLFF. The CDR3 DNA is TGTGCCAGCAGGGGGGACAGGGGGGATCGTGAAAAACTGTTTTTT.

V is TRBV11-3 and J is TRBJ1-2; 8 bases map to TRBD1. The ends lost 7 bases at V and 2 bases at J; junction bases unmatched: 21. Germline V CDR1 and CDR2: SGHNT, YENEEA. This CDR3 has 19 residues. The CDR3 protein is CASTLPLTGEGMGNYGYTF. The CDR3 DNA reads TGTGCCAGCACCCTTCCTTTGACAGGGGAGGGCATGGGCAACTATGGCTACACCTTC.

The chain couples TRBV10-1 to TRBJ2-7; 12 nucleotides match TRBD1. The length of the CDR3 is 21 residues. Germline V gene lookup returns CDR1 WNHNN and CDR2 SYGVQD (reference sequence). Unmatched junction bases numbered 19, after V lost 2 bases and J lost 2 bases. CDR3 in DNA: TGCGCCAGCAGTGAGGGCCCCCGACCGGGACAGGGGGCGAGGGTGACCTACGAGCAGTACTTC. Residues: CASSEGPRPGQGARVTYEQYF.

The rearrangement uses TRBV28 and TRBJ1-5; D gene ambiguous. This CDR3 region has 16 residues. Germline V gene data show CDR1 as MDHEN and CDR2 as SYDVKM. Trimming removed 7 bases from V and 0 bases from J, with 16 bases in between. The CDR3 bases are TGTGCCAGCACCCTATTTGATCCATATAGCAATCAGCCCCAGCATTTT. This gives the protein CASTLFDPYSNQPQHF.

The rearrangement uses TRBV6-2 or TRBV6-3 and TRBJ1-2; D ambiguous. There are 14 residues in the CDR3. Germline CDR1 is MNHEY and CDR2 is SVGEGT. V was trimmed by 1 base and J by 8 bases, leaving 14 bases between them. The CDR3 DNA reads TGTGCCAGCAGTTACTTCTCTTCCACGGAGGGCTACACCTTC. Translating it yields CASSYFSSTEGYTF.

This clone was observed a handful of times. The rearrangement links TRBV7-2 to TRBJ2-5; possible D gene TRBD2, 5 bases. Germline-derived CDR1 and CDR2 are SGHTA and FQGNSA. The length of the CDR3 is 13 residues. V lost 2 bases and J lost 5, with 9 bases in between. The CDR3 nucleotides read TGTGCCAGCAGCTTATGGGGAGCGGAGACCCAGTACTTC. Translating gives CASSLWGAETQYF.